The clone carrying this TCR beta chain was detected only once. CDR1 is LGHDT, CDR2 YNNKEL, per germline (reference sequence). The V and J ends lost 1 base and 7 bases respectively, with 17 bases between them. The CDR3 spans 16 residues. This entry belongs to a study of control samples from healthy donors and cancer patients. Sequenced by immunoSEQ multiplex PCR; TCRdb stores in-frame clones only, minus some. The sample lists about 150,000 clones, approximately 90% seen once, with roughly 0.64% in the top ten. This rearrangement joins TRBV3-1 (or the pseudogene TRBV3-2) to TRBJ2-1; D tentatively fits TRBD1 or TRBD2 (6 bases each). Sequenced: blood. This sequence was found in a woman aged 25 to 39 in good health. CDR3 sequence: CASSQGWGDTSNEQFF. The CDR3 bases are TGTGCCAGCAGCCAAGGGTGGGGGGACACTTCTAATGAGCAGTTCTTC.